This T cell receptor beta chain came from a study of T cell repertoires in ileal Crohn's disease. Study-level findings and limits: Endoscopic recurrence occurred in every patient whose clonality exceeded 26.8%. Compared with CD4 T cells, sorted CD8 cells carried more expanded clones.

Generated by immunoSEQ multiplex PCR, the TCRdb table keeps only in-frame clones and is missing some. The sample has fewer than 18,000 clones; 75% to 85% are singletons. About this clone itself: Its antigen is undetermined.

Eligibility required adulthood, ileal or ileocolonic Crohn's disease and indicated ileocolonic resection. Germline CDR1 and CDR2: MDHEN and SYDVKM. This CDR3 comprises 15 residues. J was trimmed by 8 bases and V by 6 bases; bases with no gene match: 10. Sequencing was done on a sample of ileal tissue. The chain employs TRBV28 and TRBJ1-6, with 7 nucleotides matching TRBD1. The source is an adult with Crohn's disease. The DNA for the CDR3 is TGTGCCAGCAGGGAATCGACAGGGCAAGATTCACCCCTCCACTTT. Protein sequence: CASRESTGQDSPLHF.